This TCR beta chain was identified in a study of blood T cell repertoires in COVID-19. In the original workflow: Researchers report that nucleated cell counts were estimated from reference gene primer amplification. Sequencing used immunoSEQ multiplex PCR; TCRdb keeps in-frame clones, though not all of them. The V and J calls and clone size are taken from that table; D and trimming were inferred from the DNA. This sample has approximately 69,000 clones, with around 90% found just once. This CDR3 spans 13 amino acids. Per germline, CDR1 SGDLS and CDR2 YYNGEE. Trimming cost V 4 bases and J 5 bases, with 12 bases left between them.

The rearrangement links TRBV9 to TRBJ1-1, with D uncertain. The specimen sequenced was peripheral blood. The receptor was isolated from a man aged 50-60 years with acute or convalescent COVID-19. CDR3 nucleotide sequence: TGTGCCAGCAGCTCCCAGACGGGTACTGAAGCTTTCTTT. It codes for CASSSQTGTEAFF.